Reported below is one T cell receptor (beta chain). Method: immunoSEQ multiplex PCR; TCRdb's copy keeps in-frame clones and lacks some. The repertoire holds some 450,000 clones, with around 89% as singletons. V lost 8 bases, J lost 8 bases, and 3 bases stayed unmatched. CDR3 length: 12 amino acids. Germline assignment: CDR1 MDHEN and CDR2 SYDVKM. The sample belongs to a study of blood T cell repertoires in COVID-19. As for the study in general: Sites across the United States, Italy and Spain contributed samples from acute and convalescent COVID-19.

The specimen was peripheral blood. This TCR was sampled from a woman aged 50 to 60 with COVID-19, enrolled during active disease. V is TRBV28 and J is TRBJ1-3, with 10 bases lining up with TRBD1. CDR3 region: CASGTGEDTIYF. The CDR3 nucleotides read TGTGCCAGCGGGACAGGGGAAGACACCATATATTTT.